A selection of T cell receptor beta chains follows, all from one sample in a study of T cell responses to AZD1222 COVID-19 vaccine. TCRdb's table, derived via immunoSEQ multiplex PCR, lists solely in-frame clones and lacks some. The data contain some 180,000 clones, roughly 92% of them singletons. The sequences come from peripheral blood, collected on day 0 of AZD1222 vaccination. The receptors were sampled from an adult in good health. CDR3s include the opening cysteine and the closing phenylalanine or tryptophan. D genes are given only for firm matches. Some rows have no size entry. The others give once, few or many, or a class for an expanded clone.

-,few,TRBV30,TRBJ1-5,CACSDFSNQPQHF,TGTGCCTGCTCAGACTTTAGCAATCAGCCCCAGCATTTT
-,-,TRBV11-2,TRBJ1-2,CASSPPGFIRPGYTF,TGTGCCAGCAGCCCCCCAGGCTTCATTCGGCCGGGCTACACCTTC
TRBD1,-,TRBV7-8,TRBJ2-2,CASSLGQGARWTTGELFF,TGTGCCAGCAGCTTGGGACAGGGGGCGAGGTGGACAACCGGGGAGCTGTTTTTT
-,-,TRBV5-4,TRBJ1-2,CASHRVNYGYTF,TGTGCCAGTCACAGGGTTAACTATGGCTACACCTTC
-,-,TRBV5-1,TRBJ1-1,CASSNRGVNTEAFF,TGCGCCAGCAGCAACCGGGGAGTGAACACTGAAGCTTTCTTT
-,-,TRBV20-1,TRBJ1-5,CSASARVNQPQHF,TGCAGTGCTAGTGCCAGGGTCAATCAGCCCCAGCATTTT
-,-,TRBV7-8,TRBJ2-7,CASSRLRGYEQYF,TGTGCCAGCAGCCGACTGCGGGGCTACGAGCAGTACTTC
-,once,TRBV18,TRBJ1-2,CASSPGTNYGYTF,TGTGCCAGCTCACCCGGGACAAACTATGGCTACACCTTC
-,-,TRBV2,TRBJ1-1,CASGRRSFVNTEAFF,TGTGCCAGCGGTAGGAGGTCCTTTGTGAACACTGAAGCTTTCTTT
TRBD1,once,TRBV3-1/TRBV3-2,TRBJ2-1,CASSQKRGQRTISYNEQFF,TGTGCCAGCAGCCAAAAAAGGGGGCAGCGAACCATCTCCTACAATGAGCAGTTCTTC
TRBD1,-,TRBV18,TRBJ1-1,CASSPRQGALEAFF,TGTGCCAGCTCACCACGACAGGGAGCACTCGAAGCTTTCTTT
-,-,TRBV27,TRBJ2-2,CASSFRDSTGELFF,TGTGCCAGCAGTTTTAGGGATTCCACCGGGGAGCTGTTTTTT
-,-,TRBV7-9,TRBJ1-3,CASSSDISGNTIYF,TGTGCCAGCAGCTCAGACATCTCTGGAAACACCATATATTTT
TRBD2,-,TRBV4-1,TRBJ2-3,CASSQDTSGRGSTDTQYF,TGCGCCAGCAGCCAAGATACGAGCGGGAGAGGTAGCACAGATACGCAGTATTTT
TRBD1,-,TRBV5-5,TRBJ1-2,CASSWTGGAFGGYTF,TGTGCCAGCAGCTGGACAGGGGGCGCCTTCGGAGGCTACACCTTC
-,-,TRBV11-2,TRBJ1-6,CASSRSDNSPLHF,TGTGCCAGCAGCCGATCAGATAATTCACCCCTCCACTTT
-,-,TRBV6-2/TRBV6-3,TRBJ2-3,CASSHRPTSTDTQYF,TGTGCCAGCAGTCACCGACCGACTAGCACAGATACGCAGTATTTT
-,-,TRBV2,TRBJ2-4,CASYRGGNIQYF,TGTGCCAGCTACAGGGGGGGGAACATTCAGTACTTC
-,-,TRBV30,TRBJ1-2,CASNALGVQDHGYTF,TGTGCCTCGAACGCCCTTGGGGTACAAGATCATGGCTACACCTTC
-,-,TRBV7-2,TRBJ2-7,CASSLGATGLSYEQYF,TGTGCCAGCAGCTTAGGAGCGACAGGATTATCCTACGAGCAGTACTTC
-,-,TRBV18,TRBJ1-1,CASSLNTRNTEAFF,TGTGCCAGCTCCTTAAATACAAGGAACACTGAAGCTTTCTTT
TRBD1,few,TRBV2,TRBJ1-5,CASSSLTGNQPQHF,TGTGCCAGCAGCTCACTGACAGGGAACCAGCCCCAGCATTTT
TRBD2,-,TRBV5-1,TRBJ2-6,CASTTSGMVGANVLTF,TGCGCCAGCACAACTAGCGGGATGGTTGGGGCCAACGTCCTGACTTTC
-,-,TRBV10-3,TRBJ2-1,CAISERGVLGEQFF,TGTGCCATCAGTGAGAGGGGGGTCCTCGGTGAGCAGTTCTTC
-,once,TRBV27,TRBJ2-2,CASSAGNRAGELFF,TGTGCCAGCAGTGCGGGAAACAGGGCCGGGGAGCTGTTTTTT